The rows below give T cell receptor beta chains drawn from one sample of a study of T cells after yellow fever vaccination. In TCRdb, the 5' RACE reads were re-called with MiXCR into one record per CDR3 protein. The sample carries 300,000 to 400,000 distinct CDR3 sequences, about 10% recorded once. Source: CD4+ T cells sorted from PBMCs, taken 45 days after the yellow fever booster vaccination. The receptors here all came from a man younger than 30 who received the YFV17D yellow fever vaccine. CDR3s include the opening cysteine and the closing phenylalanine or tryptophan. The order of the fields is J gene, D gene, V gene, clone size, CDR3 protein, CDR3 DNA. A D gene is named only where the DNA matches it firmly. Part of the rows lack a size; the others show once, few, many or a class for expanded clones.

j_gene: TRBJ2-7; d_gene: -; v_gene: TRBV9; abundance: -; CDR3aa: CASSVYPDVSYEQYF; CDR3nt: TGTGCCAGCAGCGTATACCCTGACGTAAGCTACGAGCAGTACTTC
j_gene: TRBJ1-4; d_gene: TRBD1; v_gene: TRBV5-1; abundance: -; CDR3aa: CASSLGHRGGEKLFF; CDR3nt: TGCGCCAGCAGCTTGGGCCACAGGGGAGGGGAAAAACTGTTTTTT
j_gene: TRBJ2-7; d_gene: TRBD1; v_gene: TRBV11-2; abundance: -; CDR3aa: CASSLDRDRGKKYF; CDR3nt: TGTGCCAGCAGCTTAGACCGGGACAGGGGGAAGAAGTACTTC
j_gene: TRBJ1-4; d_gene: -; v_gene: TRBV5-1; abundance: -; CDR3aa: CASSLVEGDEKLFF; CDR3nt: TGCGCCAGCAGCTTGGTAGAGGGGGATGAAAAACTGTTTTTT
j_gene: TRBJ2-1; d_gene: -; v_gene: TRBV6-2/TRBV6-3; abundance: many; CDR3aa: CASIRDGTSYEQFF; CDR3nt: TGTGCCAGCATCCGAGACGGGACAAGTTATGAGCAGTTCTTC
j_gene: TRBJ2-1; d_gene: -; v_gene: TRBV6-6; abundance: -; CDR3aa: CASRSTASEQFF; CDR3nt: TGTGCCAGCAGATCGACCGCGTCAGAGCAGTTCTTC
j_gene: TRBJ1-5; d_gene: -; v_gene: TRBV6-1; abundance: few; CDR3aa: CASSATWQPQHF; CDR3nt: TGTGCCAGCAGTGCGACATGGCAGCCCCAGCATTTT
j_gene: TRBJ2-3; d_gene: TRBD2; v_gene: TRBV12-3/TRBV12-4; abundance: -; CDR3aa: CASSRRTSGDLTGTQYF; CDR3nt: TGTGCCAGCAGTCGTCGGACTAGCGGGGACCTCACAGGTACGCAGTATTTT
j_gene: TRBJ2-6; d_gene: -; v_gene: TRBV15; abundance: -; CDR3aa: CATSSVFSGANVLTF; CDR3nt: TGTGCCACCAGCTCGGTTTTCTCTGGGGCCAACGTCCTGACTTTC
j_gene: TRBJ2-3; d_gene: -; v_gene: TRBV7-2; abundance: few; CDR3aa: CASTIPRGLYTDTQYF; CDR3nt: TGTGCCAGCACCATCCCGCGGGGGCTCTATACAGATACGCAGTATTTT
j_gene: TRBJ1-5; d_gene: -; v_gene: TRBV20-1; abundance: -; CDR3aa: CSARITGSNQPQHF; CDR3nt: TGCAGTGCTAGGATTACAGGTTCCAATCAGCCCCAGCATTTT
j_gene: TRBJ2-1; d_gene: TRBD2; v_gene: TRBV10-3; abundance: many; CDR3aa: CAIRRTSGESSYNEQFF; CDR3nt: TGTGCCATCAGACGGACTAGCGGGGAAAGCTCCTACAATGAGCAGTTCTTC
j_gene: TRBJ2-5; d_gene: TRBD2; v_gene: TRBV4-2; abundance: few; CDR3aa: CASSQEQRGPGETQYF; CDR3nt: TGTGCCAGCAGCCAAGAACAGCGGGGGCCGGGGGAGACCCAGTACTTC
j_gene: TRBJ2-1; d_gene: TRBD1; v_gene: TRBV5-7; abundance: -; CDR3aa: CASSFDRGAPREQFF; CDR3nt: TGTGCCAGCAGCTTCGACAGGGGTGCACCTCGGGAGCAGTTCTTC
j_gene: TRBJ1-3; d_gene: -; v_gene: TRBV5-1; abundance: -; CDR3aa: CASSPGDFSGNTIYF; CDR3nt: TGCGCCAGCAGCCCGGGAGATTTCTCTGGAAACACCATATATTTT
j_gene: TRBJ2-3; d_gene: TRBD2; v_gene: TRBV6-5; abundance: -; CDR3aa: CASSSGPTSGWQYF; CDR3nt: TGTGCCAGCAGCAGTGGGCCGACTAGCGGTTGGCAGTATTTT
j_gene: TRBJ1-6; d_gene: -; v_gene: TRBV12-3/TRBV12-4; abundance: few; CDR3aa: CASTLGSSSPLHF; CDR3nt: TGTGCCAGCACTTTAGGTTCCAGTTCACCCCTCCACTTT
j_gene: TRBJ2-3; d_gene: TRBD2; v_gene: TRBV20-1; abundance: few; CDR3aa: CSARSGGTDTQYF; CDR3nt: TGCAGTGCTAGAAGCGGGGGGACAGATACGCAGTATTTT
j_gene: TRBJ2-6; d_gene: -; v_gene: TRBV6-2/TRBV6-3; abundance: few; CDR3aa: CASSNSGANVLTF; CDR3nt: TGTGCCAGCAGCAACTCTGGGGCCAACGTCCTGACTTTC
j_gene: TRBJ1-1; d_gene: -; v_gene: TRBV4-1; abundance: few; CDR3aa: CASSQQDVQNTEAFF; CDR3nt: TGCGCCAGCAGCCAACAAGATGTACAGAACACTGAAGCTTTCTTT
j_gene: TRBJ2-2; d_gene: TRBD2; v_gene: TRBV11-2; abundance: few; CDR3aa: CASSIQRGNTGELFF; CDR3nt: TGTGCCAGTTCCATCCAGCGGGGAAACACCGGGGAGCTGTTTTTT
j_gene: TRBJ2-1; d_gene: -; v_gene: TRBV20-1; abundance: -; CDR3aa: CSAPGTFSYNEQFF; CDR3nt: TGCAGTGCTCCCGGGACTTTTTCCTACAATGAGCAGTTCTTC
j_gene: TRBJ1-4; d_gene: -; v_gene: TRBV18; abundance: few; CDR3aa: CASSPGSSNEKLFF; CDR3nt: TGTGCCAGCTCACCTGGCAGCAGTAATGAAAAACTGTTTTTT
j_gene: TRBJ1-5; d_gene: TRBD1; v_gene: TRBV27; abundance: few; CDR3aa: CASGKTGGSNQPQHF; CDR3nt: TGTGCCAGCGGGAAAACAGGGGGAAGCAATCAGCCCCAGCATTTT
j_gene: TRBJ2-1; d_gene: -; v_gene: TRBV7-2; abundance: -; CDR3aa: CASSLAGAHNEQFF; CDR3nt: TGTGCCAGCAGCTTAGCAGGGGCCCACAATGAGCAGTTCTTC
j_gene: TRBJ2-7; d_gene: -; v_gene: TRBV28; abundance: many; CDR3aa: CASSDYEQYF; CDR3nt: TGTGCCAGCAGTGACTACGAGCAGTACTTC
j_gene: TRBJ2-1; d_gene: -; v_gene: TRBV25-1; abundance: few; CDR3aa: CASSGYGGFRKNNEQFF; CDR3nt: TGTGCCAGCAGTGGTTACGGAGGGTTTAGGAAGAACAATGAGCAGTTCTTC
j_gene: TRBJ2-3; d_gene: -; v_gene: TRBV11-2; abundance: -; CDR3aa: CASSLRADPFTDTQYF; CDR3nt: TGTGCCAGCAGCTTAAGGGCGGACCCCTTCACAGATACGCAGTATTTT
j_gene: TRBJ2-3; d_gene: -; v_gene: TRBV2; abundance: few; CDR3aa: CASSEARGGNTQYF; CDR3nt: TGTGCCAGCAGTGAGGCCAGGGGAGGGAATACGCAGTATTTT
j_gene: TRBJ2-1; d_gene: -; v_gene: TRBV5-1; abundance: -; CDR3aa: CASSSLEASNEQFF; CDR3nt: TGCGCCAGCAGCTCACTAGAAGCTTCCAATGAGCAGTTCTTC
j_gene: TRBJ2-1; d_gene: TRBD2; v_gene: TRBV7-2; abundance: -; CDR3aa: CASSLGLAGGKEFF; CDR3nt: TGTGCCAGCAGCTTAGGGCTAGCGGGGGGGAAGGAGTTCTTC
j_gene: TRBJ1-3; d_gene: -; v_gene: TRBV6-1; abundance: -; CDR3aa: CASSEGHPGNTIYF; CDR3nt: TGTGCCAGCAGTGAAGGGCACCCTGGAAACACCATATATTTT
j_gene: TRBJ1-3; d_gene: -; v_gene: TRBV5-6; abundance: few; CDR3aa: CASSLLLGNTIYF; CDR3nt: TGTGCCAGCAGCTTGCTCCTTGGAAACACCATATATTTT
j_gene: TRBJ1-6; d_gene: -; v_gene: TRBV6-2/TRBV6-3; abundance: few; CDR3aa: CASSYSRDALIWSPLHF; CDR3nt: TGTGCCAGCAGTTACTCCCGGGACGCCCTTATCTGGTCACCCCTCCACTTT
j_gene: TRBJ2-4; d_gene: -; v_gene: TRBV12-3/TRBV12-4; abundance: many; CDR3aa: CASSLGGAKNIQYF; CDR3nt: TGTGCCAGCAGTTTAGGGGGGGCCAAAAACATTCAGTACTTC